One TCR beta chain is described in this entry. Its antigen is currently unknown. This sample was taken from a study of cytomegalovirus exposure and HLA in healthy donors. Regarding the study as a whole: Later analysis reportedly placed an Asian-associated ancestry cluster below the approximately 650-donor mean in N-insertions. Later work found that TCR association rates differed between HLA loci; DRB1 had the most and HLA-C the fewest. Overall, roughly 170 TCR beta chains were annotated as cytomegalovirus-associated.

V trimming: 5 bases; J trimming: 9 bases; junction bases outside the gene matches: 5. This CDR3 has 12 residues. Germline V gives CDR1 MDHEN, CDR2 SYDVKM. Primers for the PCR totalled 60 Vbeta and 13 Jbeta. Data came from immunoSEQ multiplex PCR; TCRdb stores just in-frame clones and leaves some out. The data contain 90,000 to 100,000 clones, approximately 80% of them singletons. Sequenced sample: PBMCs. The chain uses TRBV28 and TRBJ2-3; 7 bases agree with TRBD2. This TCR came from a man aged 55 to 69 in good health and CMV-seropositive. The CDR3 region is CASSLPGGTQYF. DNA of the CDR3: TGTGCCAGCAGTCTGCCGGGAGGAACGCAGTATTTT.